The next 19 T cell receptor beta chains were all read from a single sample in a study of CDR3 diversity in severe acne. TCRdb processed the PCR reads anew with MiXCR; each CDR3 protein has one entry. The sample contains 85,000 to 120,000 distinct CDR3 sequences, roughly half of which appear only once. Specimen: blood. The receptor source for this set is a male donor with acne.

This clonotype turned up a few times. The chain joins TRBV27 to TRBJ1-6, with D tentatively TRBD1 (5 bases). Germline V CDR1 and CDR2: MNHEY, SMNVEV (reference sequence). The V and J ends lost 4 bases and 4 bases respectively, with 11 bases between them. The CDR3 extends over 15 amino acids. The CDR3 region has the DNA TGTGCCAGCAGTTGGGACGGAGGATATAATTCACCCCTCCACTTT. It encodes CASSWDGGYNSPLHF.

The V gene is TRBV29-1, the J gene TRBJ2-5; 9 nucleotides match TRBD2. V lost 5 bases to trimming and J lost 1 base; unmatched junction nucleotides: 2. Germline V gives CDR1 SQVTM, CDR2 ANQGSEA. The CDR3 spans 13 residues. The CDR3 nucleotides read TGCAGCGTTAGTAGCGGGAGCCAAGAGACCCAGTACTTC. Translated, it gives CSVSSGSQETQYF.

This clonotype was seen ten or more times. CDR3 bases: TGTGCCAGTAGTATTACCAGGGGAATTCGCAATGAGCAGTTCTTC. This gives the protein CASSITRGIRNEQFF. The chain employs TRBV19 and TRBJ2-1, with D maybe TRBD1 (6 bases). This CDR3 contains 15 residues. Germline V gene data show CDR1 as LNHDA and CDR2 as SQIVND (reference sequence). Trimming pared 3 bases from V and 6 bases from J, leaving 15 bases between.

The V gene is TRBV10-1, the J gene TRBJ2-7; 7 bases match TRBD1. The CDR3 extends over 15 amino acids. Germline CDR1 is WNHNN and CDR2 is SYGVQD (reference sequence). J gave up 0 bases and V 2 bases, and 4 bases lay outside the gene matches. DNA of the CDR3: TGCGCCAGCAGTGAGGGGACAGCGAACTCCTACGAGCAGTACTTC. This gives the protein CASSEGTANSYEQYF.

This clonotype was counted at least ten times. V usage is TRBV7-2 and J usage is TRBJ2-1, with no clear D. Trimming shortened V by 3 bases and J by 8 bases, and 11 bases separated the two germline ends. Germline V lookup: CDR1 SGHTA, CDR2 FQGNSA. There are 13 residues in the CDR3. The CDR3: CASSFLGYDEQFF. CDR3 DNA sequence: TGTGCCAGCAGCTTCTTGGGATATGATGAGCAGTTCTTC.

This clonotype turned up a few times. Sequence at one end of the junction differs from germline and may be a read error. The chain joins TRBV10-3 to TRBJ2-7; no clear D. The CDR3 has 16 amino acids. The germline gives CDR1 ENHRY, CDR2 SYGVKD. CDR3 sequence: CASSPRNGVSSYEQYF. CDR3 sequence (DNA): TGTGCCAGCAGTCCCCGCAATGGAGTTAGCTCCTACGAGCAGTACTTC.

This chain uses TRBV25-1 with TRBJ1-1; D may be TRBD1 (5 bases). Germline loops: CDR1 MGHDK, CDR2 SYGVNS. This CDR3 is built from 12 residues. The V end was cut by 6 bases, the J end by 6 bases, with 11 bases between. CDR3 sequence reads: CASSKRQPEAFF. In nucleotides, the CDR3 is TGTGCCAGCAGCAAGCGACAGCCTGAAGCTTTCTTT.

The chain joins TRBV2 to TRBJ2-7, with D unclear. CDR3 length equals 12 residues. CDR1 and CDR2 from the germline V gene are SNHLY and FYNNEI. V dropped 8 bases and J dropped 6 bases, with 14 bases sitting between them. Here the CDR3 reads CASRWGLGEQYF. CDR3 DNA: TGTGCCAGCCGTTGGGGTTTGGGCGAGCAGTACTTC.

Concerning this clonotype itself: A much larger clone is a single base away; this may be a read error. The conserved closing phenylalanine or tryptophan is absent in this CDR3, likely reflecting a read error. CDR3 protein: CASSSAPISGNTIYS. CDR3 in DNA: TGTGCCAGCAGCTCTGCTCCGATCTCTGGAAACACCATATATTCT. V is TRBV7-6 and J is TRBJ1-3; no reliable D call. V lost 4 bases and J 0 bases, leaving 10 bases between the germline ends. Per germline, CDR1 SGHVS and CDR2 FNYEAQ. The CDR3 is 15 residues long.

On this clonotype itself: An end of the junction does not agree with germline; a read error may underlie this. This chain links TRBV20-1 with TRBJ1-2; no clear D. Germline-derived CDR1 and CDR2 are DFQATT and SNEGSKA (reference sequence). The CDR3 loop spans 16 amino acids. CDR3 loop: CSARDNMREGLEGCTF. The CDR3 coding sequence is TGCAGTGCTAGAGATAATATGCGAGAAGGACTCGAAGGCTGCACCTTC.

The rearrangement links TRBV5-1 to TRBJ2-7, with D perhaps matching TRBD1 or TRBD2 (6 bases each). This CDR3 comprises 15 residues. Trimming stripped 4 bases from V and 5 bases from J, with 19 bases between. Germline CDR1 SGHRS, CDR2 YFSETQ. CDR3 nucleotides: TGCGCCAGCAGCCCGACCGGGGGCCAACCCAACGAGCAGTACTTC. Translated: CASSPTGGQPNEQYF.

The chain carries TRBV7-8 and TRBJ1-4; D not resolved. CDR3 length: 19 residues. V lost 0 bases and J lost 0, with 17 bases in between. The germline CDR1 and CDR2 sequences are SGHVS and FQNEAQ. This CDR3 reads CASSLAPETRVATNEKLFF. The CDR3 DNA is TGTGCCAGCAGCTTAGCGCCCGAGACTCGGGTTGCAACTAATGAAAAACTGTTTTTT.

This clonotype has a handful of counts. One end of the junction is discordant with germline, which a read error may explain. V and J are TRBV10-3 and TRBJ2-7, with D perhaps being TRBD1 or TRBD2 (5 bases each). CDR1 is ENHRY and CDR2 is SYGVKD in the germline V gene. The CDR3 has 13 residues. CDR3 DNA: TGTGCCAGCAGTTACCGCCGGGACCGGGAGCAGTACTTC. Translation gives CASSYRRDREQYF.

The chain has TRBV19 and TRBJ2-1, with TRBD2 matching 8 bases. The CDR3 runs 13 residues. J was trimmed by 6 bases and V by 7 bases; bases with no gene match: 5. Germline V CDR1 and CDR2: LNHDA, SQIVND (reference sequence). DNA for the CDR3: TGTGCCAGTAACAGCGGGAGTGTCAATGAGCAGTTCTTC. This codes for CASNSGSVNEQFF.

V gene TRBV20-1 combines with J gene TRBJ2-1; D is unresolved. Deletions cut 4 bases from V and 5 bases from J, with 6 bases between. CDR3 length: 11 residues. Germline V gives CDR1 DFQATT, CDR2 SNEGSKA (reference sequence). CDR3 sequence (DNA): TGCAGTGCTACCCCACACAATGAGCAGTTCTTC. Its translation: CSATPHNEQFF.

The table lists this clonotype with many counts. V and J are TRBV25-1 and TRBJ1-3; no firm D call. This CDR3 region has 17 residues. Germline V lookup: CDR1 MGHDK, CDR2 SYGVNS. V gave up 2 bases and J gave up 0 bases, with 14 bases separating them. CDR3 sequence reads: CASSEEFIAPSGNTIYF. CDR3 bases: TGTGCCAGCAGTGAAGAGTTTATTGCGCCCTCTGGAAACACCATATATTTT. The complete variable domain, with remaining parts taken from reference TRBV25-1 and TRBJ1-3, reads EADIYQTPRYLVIGTGKKITLECSQTMGHDKMYWYQQDPGMELHLIHYSYGVNSTEKGDLSSESTVSRIRTEHFPLTLESARPSHTSQYLCASSEEFIAPSGNTIYFGEGSWLTVV.

This clonotype has a handful of counts. This may stem from a read error, because a much larger clone lies one nucleotide away. The chain links TRBV15 to TRBJ2-1; no clear D gene. V was pared by 1 base and J by 7 bases, with 14 bases between. The CDR3 totals 15 residues. CDR1 is LNHNV and CDR2 is YYDKDF in the germline V gene (reference sequence). CDR3 in amino acids: CATSRGGNSLNEQFF. The CDR3 DNA follows: TGTGCCACCAGCAGAGGTGGGAATAGCCTTAATGAGCAGTTCTTC.

Of note for this clonotype: This CDR3 is missing its conserved last phenylalanine or tryptophan, likely due to a read error. The chain recombines TRBV10-3 with TRBJ1-2, with D perhaps TRBD1 (5 bases). The CDR3 is 13 amino acids. V was pared by 10 bases and J by 5 bases, with 17 bases between. The germline gives CDR1 ENHRY, CDR2 SYGVKD. Here the CDR3 reads CASSSTATYGYTL. CDR3 nucleotides: TGTGCCAGCAGCTCGACAGCTACGTATGGCTACACCCTC.

The table lists this clonotype with a count of one. This may be a read error, as it is one base from a much larger clone. The chain employs TRBV29-1 and TRBJ1-2, with D possibly TRBD1 on 6 matching bases. Trimming removed 7 bases at V and 8 bases at J, with 17 bases between. CDR1 SQVTM and CDR2 ANQGSEA come from the germline V gene. CDR3 length: 12 amino acids. In DNA form, the CDR3 reads TGCAGCGCCTCCGACAGGATAGGCGGCTACACCTTC. Translation: CSASDRIGGYTF.